A selection of T cell receptor beta chains follows, all from one sample in a study of T cell repertoires in cytomegalovirus infection. Their cognate antigens are unknown. A single record per CDR3 protein comes from TCRdb applying MiXCR to the reads. The table lists about 830,000 distinct CDR3 sequences, about 31% of them singletons. Sequenced here: cultured CD8+ T cells from PBMCs, sampled from culture after CMV antigen stimulation. Every receptor here comes from a human donor in good health (CMV status not recorded). Some clones in this sample may be carry-over from other donors' samples. The CDR3 runs from the conserved cysteine through the conserved F or W.

CASRSDRVLSGNTIYF | TRBV12-3/TRBV12-4
CASTPIGGAGTDTQYF | TRBV7-2
CASSRGQDTEAFF | TRBV7-3
CASSFEGGRTDTQYF | TRBV12-3/TRBV12-4
CASSLYVVGNQPQHF | TRBV7-8
CASRGRTEAFF | TRBV2
CASSPRGEYYGYTF | TRBV28
CASSSWTDRAYEQYF | TRBV5-6
CASSHAVSGGYTQYF | TRBV6-6
CSARDPYGADTQYF | TRBV20-1
CSVSSTDTQYF | TRBV29-1
CASSEIWHTNTGELFF | TRBV10-2
CASSSIGDPYEQYF | TRBV5-4
CASSSDSGGARTGELFF | TRBV12-3/TRBV12-4
CASSFRGPAGVPDTQYF | TRBV7-6
CASSITPGLNEKLFF | TRBV19
CASSQGVGPTNEKLFF | TRBV4-1
CASSEMGQGLDQPQHF | TRBV19
CASSLRGSETQYF | TRBV7-9
CASSFTEDGELFF | TRBV7-8
CASSRPPNRGREETQYF | TRBV7-2
CASSAYRVPFAEAFF | TRBV19
CASSVARAHTGELFF | TRBV7-2
CASTFGVLGYEQYF | TRBV7-2
CASSEGEYKDPSGGYTF | TRBV2
CASSQGGERWPTDTQYF | TRBV4-1
CASSLAQAGGEQYF | TRBV27
CASSQGHGSTTEAFF | TRBV4-1
CASCWTADSNQPQHF | TRBV6-1
CASSYPRDTRLYNEQFF | TRBV6-2/TRBV6-3
CASSPKAGQNSPLHF | TRBV4-1
CASSLNPGYYGYTF | TRBV27
CASSSDRAYQETQYF | TRBV13
CAIYPRRGHSGVNTGELFF | TRBV7-9
CASSDPLSGESTDTQYF | TRBV2
CATSDPGTEGNQPQHF | TRBV24-1
CASSPNLWNEQFF | TRBV6-2/TRBV6-3
CASSRLDDTGELFF | TRBV4-2
CASSPQRGRTEAFF | TRBV12-3/TRBV12-4
CASRRPGRTMGYTF | TRBV7-9
CATSDTASSTDTQYF | TRBV24-1
CASSQEVLAGGLDEQFF | TRBV4-1
CASSYSKHARGVETQYF | TRBV6-6
CASSLGRQGNRGKLFF | TRBV7-2
CASSPLLAGQETQYF | TRBV28